This T cell receptor beta chain stems from a study of T cells in Graves' hyperthyroidism and ophthalmopathy. Using RNA transcripts as the source, TCR beta CDR3 regions were amplified. The primer set for the first-round RT-PCR of the TCR CDR3 was HTBI. TCRdb itself ran the multiplex PCR reads through MiXCR, one entry per CDR3 protein. The table includes hundreds of thousands of distinct CDR3 sequences, approximately 15% detected once. Trimming at V came to 4 bases and at J to 2 bases, leaving 17 bases not matched to a gene. The CDR3 has 18 amino acids. Germline CDR1 MDHEN, CDR2 SYDVKM. At least ten counts were recorded for this clonotype.

The chain employs TRBV28 and TRBJ2-7; 7 bases align to TRBD1. The receptor was isolated from a woman aged 30 to 39 with Graves' hyperthyroidism that later progressed to Graves' ophthalmopathy. The sample was blood. The CDR3: CASSSPPGTARTPYEQYF. CDR3 in DNA: TGTGCCAGCAGTTCTCCCCCAGGGACAGCCCGAACTCCCTACGAGCAGTACTTC.